The T cell receptor beta chain under discussion was sequenced for a study of technical replicates of blood from several donors. The V end lost 0 bases, the J end lost 0 bases, and 8 bases lay between the germline ends. The CDR3 runs 15 residues. Per the germline V gene, CDR1 is SGHDN and CDR2 is FVKESK. TCRdb's copy holds only in-frame clones and misses some; the assay was immunoSEQ multiplex PCR. This table has roughly 76,000 clones, 91% appearing once. The gene calls are TRBV14 and TRBJ1-1; a possible D gene is TRBD1 (5 bases). The specimen was T cells isolated from PBMCs. The sequence derives from a human donor in good health. Some clones in this sample may be carry-over from other donors' samples. DNA of the CDR3: TGTGCCAGCAGCCAAGAATTGGGGCTGAACACTGAAGCTTTCTTT. Its protein product is CASSQELGLNTEAFF.